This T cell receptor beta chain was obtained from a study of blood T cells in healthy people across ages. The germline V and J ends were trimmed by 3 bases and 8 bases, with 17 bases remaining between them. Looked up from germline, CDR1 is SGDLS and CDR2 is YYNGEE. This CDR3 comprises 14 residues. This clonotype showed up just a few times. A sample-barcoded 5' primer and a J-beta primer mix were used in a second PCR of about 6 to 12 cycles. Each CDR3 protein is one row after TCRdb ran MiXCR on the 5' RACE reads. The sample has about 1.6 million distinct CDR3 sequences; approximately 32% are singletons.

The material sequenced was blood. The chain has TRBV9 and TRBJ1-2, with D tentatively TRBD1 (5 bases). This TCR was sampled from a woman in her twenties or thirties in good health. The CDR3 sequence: CASSADSGYRGYTF. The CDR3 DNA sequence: TGTGCCAGCAGCGCCGACAGCGGCTATCGAGGCTACACCTTC.